Following are 10 T cell receptor beta chains from one sample sequenced in a study of T-cell memory formation after mild COVID-19. TCRdb processed the 5' RACE reads anew with MiXCR; each CDR3 protein has one entry. This repertoire shows about 320,000 distinct CDR3 sequences, 13% to 15% found once; its top ten account for about 21%. Sequencing input: PBMCs or a T cell subset sorted from them (not recorded which). All receptors come from a man in his late teens or twenties who had mild COVID-19 (a few samples of this study predate the infection). Cell type and time point are not known.

This clonotype was seen only a few times. The gene calls are TRBV15 and TRBJ2-3; D unresolved. Trimming removed 0 bases from V and 2 bases from J, with 3 bases in between. Germline V gene lookup returns CDR1 LNHNV and CDR2 YYDKDF (reference sequence). The CDR3 has 13 amino acids. This CDR3 is CATSREVTDTQYF. As DNA, the CDR3 is TGTGCCACCAGCAGAGAAGTCACAGATACGCAGTATTTT.

Only one count was recorded for this clonotype. The chain carries TRBV6-2 or TRBV6-3 and TRBJ1-1; 8 bases map to TRBD1. The V gene's germline CDR1 is MNHEY and CDR2 SVGEGT. The CDR3 consists of 15 residues. V dropped 8 bases and J dropped 4; count of bases not matched to a gene: 12. CDR3 nucleotide sequence: TGTGCCAGCCGAAGGACAGGGAGGCGGAGCACTGAAGCTTTCTTT. Translation: CASRRTGRRSTEAFF.

The chain links TRBV7-2 to TRBJ2-3, with a possible D match to TRBD1 (5 bases). Germline V gene sequence: CDR1 SGHTA, CDR2 FQGNSA. The CDR3 is made up of 15 amino acids. Trimming pared 1 base from V and 4 bases from J, leaving 12 bases between. The CDR3 protein is CASSLGAGYADTQYF. The CDR3 DNA is TGTGCCAGCAGCTTAGGGGCAGGGTATGCAGATACGCAGTATTTT.

The gene calls are TRBV5-1 and TRBJ2-3; D is ambiguous. The V end was cut by 0 bases, the J end by 0 bases, with 8 bases between. Germline V CDR1 and CDR2: SGHRS, YFSETQ. This CDR3 comprises 15 residues. The CDR3 DNA sequence: TGCGCCAGCAGCTTGGGGGATGGGAGCACAGATACGCAGTATTTT. Its translation is CASSLGDGSTDTQYF.

The chain couples TRBV12-3 or TRBV12-4 to TRBJ1-5, with D unresolved. V lost 5 bases and J lost 7, with 15 bases in between. The CDR3 spans 14 residues. CDR3 nucleotide sequence: TGTGCCAGCAGTCCCGGACGAGAGTGGCAGCCCCAGCATTTT. Protein sequence: CASSPGREWQPQHF.

This clonotype turned up a few times. V and J are TRBV7-2 and TRBJ2-3; 9 bases agree with TRBD1. CDR1 is SGHTA, CDR2 FQGNSA, per germline. CDR3 length equals 13 residues. V was clipped by 6 bases and J by 4 bases; unmatched bases: 2. In DNA, the CDR3 is TGTGCCAGCAGGAGACAGGGGGCAGATACGCAGTATTTT. This encodes CASRRQGADTQYF.

The rearrangement uses TRBV3-1 and TRBJ1-3; perhaps TRBD1 as D (5 bases). The V gene's germline CDR1 is LGHDT and CDR2 YNNKEL (reference sequence). V was trimmed by 1 base and J by 2 bases, leaving 9 bases between them. This CDR3 has 15 residues. DNA of the CDR3: TGTGCCAGCAGCCAAGCGGGGACGCCTGGAAACACCATATATTTT. It translates to CASSQAGTPGNTIYF.

This clonotype was seen more than once but under ten times. The genes are TRBV20-1 and TRBJ2-5, with D perhaps being TRBD1 or TRBD2 (5 bases each). The germline gives CDR1 DFQATT, CDR2 SNEGSKA (reference sequence). V gave up 5 bases and J gave up 8 bases, with 21 bases separating them. The CDR3 spans 14 residues. The CDR3, as DNA: TGCAGTGCTTCACCGGGACCCCCCGTTGGTACCCAGTACTTC. The encoded protein is CSASPGPPVGTQYF.

This clonotype was found a few times. The rearrangement uses TRBV10-2 and TRBJ1-1; no clear D. The germline gives CDR1 WSHSY, CDR2 SAAADI. This CDR3 comprises 12 residues. The V and J ends lost 0 bases and 1 base respectively, with 0 bases between them. CDR3 protein: CASSESNTEAFF. In nucleotides, the CDR3 is TGCGCCAGCAGTGAGTCGAACACTGAAGCTTTCTTT.

This clonotype was detected a few times. The chain has TRBV29-1 and TRBJ2-5; D is unclear. The germline CDR1 and CDR2 sequences are SQVTM and ANQGSEA. The CDR3 covers 12 residues. The ends were cut back, 8 bases at V and 0 bases at J, with 10 bases in the middle. The CDR3 DNA reads TGCAGCATATCCCGGTACCAAGAGACCCAGTACTTC. Translated: CSISRYQETQYF.